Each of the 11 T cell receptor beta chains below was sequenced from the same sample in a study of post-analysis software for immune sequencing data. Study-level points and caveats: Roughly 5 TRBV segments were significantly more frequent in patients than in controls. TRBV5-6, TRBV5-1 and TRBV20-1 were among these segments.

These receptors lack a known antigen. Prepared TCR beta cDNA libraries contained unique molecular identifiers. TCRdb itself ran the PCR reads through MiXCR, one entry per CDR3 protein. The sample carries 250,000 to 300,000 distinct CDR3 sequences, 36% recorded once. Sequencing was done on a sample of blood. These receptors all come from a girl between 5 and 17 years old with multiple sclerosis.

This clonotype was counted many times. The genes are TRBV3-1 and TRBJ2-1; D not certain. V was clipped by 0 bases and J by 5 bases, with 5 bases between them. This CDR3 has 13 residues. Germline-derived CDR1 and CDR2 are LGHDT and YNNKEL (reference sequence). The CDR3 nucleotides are TGTGCCAGCAGCCAAGACCTGGACAATGAGCAGTTCTTC. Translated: CASSQDLDNEQFF.

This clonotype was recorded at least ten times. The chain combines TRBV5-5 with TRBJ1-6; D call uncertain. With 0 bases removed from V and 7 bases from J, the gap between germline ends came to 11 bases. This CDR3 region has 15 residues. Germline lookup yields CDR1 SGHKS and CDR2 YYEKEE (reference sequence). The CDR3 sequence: CASSLVGLENSPLHF. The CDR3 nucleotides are TGTGCCAGCAGCTTGGTAGGATTAGAAAATTCACCCCTCCACTTT.

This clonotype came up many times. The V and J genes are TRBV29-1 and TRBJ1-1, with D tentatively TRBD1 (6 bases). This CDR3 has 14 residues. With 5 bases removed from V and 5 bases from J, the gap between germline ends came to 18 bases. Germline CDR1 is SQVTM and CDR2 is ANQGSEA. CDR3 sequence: CSVCQGTPMTEAFF. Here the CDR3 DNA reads TGCAGCGTTTGTCAAGGGACACCGATGACTGAAGCTTTCTTT.

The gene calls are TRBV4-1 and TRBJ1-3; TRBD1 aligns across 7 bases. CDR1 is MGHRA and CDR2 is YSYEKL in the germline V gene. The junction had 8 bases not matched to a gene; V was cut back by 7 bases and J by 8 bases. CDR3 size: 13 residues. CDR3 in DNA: TGCGCCAGCACCCGGACAGGACTGGACACCATATATTTT. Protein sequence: CASTRTGLDTIYF.

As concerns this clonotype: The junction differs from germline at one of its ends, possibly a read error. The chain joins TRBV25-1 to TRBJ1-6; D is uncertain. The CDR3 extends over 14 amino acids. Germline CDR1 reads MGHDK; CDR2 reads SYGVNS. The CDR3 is CASSEARDNSPLHF. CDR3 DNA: TGTGCCAGCAGTGAAGCTAGAGATAATTCACCTCTCCACTTT.

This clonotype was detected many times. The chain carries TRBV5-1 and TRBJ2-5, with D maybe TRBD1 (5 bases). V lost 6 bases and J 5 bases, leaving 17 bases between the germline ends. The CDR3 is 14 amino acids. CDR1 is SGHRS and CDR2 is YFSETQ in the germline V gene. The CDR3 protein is CASTFGPGSETQYF. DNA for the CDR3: TGCGCCAGCACCTTCGGCCCAGGGTCGGAGACCCAGTACTTC.

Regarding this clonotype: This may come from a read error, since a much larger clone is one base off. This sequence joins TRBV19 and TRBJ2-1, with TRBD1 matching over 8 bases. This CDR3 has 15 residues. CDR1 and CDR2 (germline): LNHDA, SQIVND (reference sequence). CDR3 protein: CAGRQGLGAGIEQFF. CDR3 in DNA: TGTGCCGGTAGACAGGGGCTAGGGGCTGGGATCGAGCAGTTCTTC.

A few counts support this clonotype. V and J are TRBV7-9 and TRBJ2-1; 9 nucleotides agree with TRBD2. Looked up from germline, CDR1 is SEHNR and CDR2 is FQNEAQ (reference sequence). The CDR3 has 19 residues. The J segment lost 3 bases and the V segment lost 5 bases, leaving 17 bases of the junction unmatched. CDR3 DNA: TGTGCCAGCAGCCCTATTGGCGCGGGGGGGCCCTCTAACTACAATGAGCAGTTCTTC. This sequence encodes CASSPIGAGGPSNYNEQFF.

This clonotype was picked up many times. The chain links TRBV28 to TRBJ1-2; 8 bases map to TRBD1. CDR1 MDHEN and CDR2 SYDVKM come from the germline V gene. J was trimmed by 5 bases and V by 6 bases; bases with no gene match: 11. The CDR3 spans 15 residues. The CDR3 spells CASSPGTGWVYGYTF. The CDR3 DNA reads TGTGCCAGCAGCCCCGGGACAGGATGGGTTTATGGCTACACCTTC.

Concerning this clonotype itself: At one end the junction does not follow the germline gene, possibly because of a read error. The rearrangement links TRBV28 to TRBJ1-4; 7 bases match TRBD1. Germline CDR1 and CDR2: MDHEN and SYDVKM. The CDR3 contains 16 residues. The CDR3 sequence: CASNPTGPATNEKRFF. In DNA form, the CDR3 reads TGTGCCAGCAACCCGACAGGGCCGGCAACTAATGAAAAACGGTTTTTT.

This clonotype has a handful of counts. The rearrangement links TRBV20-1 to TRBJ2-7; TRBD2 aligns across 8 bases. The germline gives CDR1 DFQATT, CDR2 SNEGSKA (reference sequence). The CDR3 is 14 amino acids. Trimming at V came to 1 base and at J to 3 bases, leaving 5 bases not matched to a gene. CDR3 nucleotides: TGCAGTGCTAGAGCACTAGCGGTGAGCTACGAGCAGTACTTC. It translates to CSARALAVSYEQYF.